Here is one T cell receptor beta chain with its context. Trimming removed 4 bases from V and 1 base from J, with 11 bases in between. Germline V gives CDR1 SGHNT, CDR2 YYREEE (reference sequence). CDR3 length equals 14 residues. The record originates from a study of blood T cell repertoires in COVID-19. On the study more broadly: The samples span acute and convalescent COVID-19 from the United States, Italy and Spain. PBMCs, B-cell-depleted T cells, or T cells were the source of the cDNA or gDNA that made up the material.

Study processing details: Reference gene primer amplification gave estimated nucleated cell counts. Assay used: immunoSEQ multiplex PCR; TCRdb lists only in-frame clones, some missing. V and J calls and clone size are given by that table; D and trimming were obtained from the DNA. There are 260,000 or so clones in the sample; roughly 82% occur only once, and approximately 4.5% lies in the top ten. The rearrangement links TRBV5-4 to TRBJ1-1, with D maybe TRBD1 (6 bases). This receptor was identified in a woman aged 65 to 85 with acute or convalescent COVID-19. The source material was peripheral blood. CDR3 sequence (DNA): TGTGCCAGCAGCGGGGGGGCAGGGAACACTGAAGCTTTCTTT. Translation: CASSGGAGNTEAFF.